A single sample gave rise to the 9 T cell receptor beta chains below, sequenced in a study of CD8 T cells in ankylosing spondylitis. TCRdb re-derived calls from the 5' RACE reads in MiXCR, one entry per CDR3 protein. The data contain 150,000 or so distinct CDR3 sequences, 9.8% of them singletons. The sequenced sample consisted of blood, either unsorted or a sorted T cell fraction (not recorded which). These receptors originate from a female donor with ankylosing spondylitis or in good health (not recorded which).

The chain links TRBV28 to TRBJ1-2; 9 positions match TRBD1. This CDR3 is 14 amino acids long. Germline assignment: CDR1 MDHEN and CDR2 SYDVKM. Losses at the gene ends were 2 bases for V and 6 bases for J; bases not matched to a gene: 4. CDR3 residues: CASSLNRQGDGYTF. The CDR3 nucleotides are TGTGCCAGCAGTTTAAACCGACAGGGGGATGGCTACACCTTC.

The V call is TRBV10-3, the J call TRBJ2-3, with 13 bases lining up with TRBD2. Germline loops: CDR1 ENHRY, CDR2 SYGVKD. After removal of 8 bases from V and 2 bases from J, the junction contained 10 bases not matched to a gene. The CDR3 length is 17 residues. Here the CDR3 reads CAIGPRTSGSNTDTQYF. The CDR3 DNA reads TGTGCCATCGGCCCGCGGACTAGCGGGAGTAACACAGATACGCAGTATTTT.

In this sample, this clonotype turned up a few times. V and J are TRBV15 and TRBJ2-2; D is uncertain. The CDR3 extends over 13 amino acids. V was shortened by 5 bases and J by 4 bases, with 8 bases between the two germline ends. Germline V gives CDR1 LNHNV, CDR2 YYDKDF (reference sequence). For the CDR3, the DNA is TGTGCCACCAGCGACACTGTCACCGGGGAGCTGTTTTTT. Its protein product is CATSDTVTGELFF.

This clonotype was counted a few times. This sequence joins TRBV14 and TRBJ2-3; TRBD2 agrees at 10 bases. CDR1 is SGHDN and CDR2 is FVKESK in the germline V gene. The CDR3 totals 16 residues. V lost 1 base to trimming and J lost 5 bases; unmatched junction nucleotides: 6. The DNA of the CDR3 is TGTGCCAGCAGCCAAGTTGTAGCGGGAGGCATAGATACGCAGTATTTT. Protein: CASSQVVAGGIDTQYF.

This clonotype was seen many times. The rearrangement uses TRBV12-3 or TRBV12-4 and TRBJ2-2, with 8 positions matching TRBD2. The CDR3 is 14 residues long. The junction had 2 bases not matched to a gene; V was cut back by 8 bases and J by 0 bases. CDR3 amino acids: CASGAGANTGELFF. In DNA, the CDR3 is TGTGCCAGCGGAGCGGGGGCGAACACCGGGGAGCTGTTTTTT.

This clonotype was picked up many times. The genes are TRBV5-1 and TRBJ1-1; D remains unclear. Germline assignment: CDR1 SGHRS and CDR2 YFSETQ. Between the trimmed V and J ends, which lost 2 bases and 1 base, there was a span of 6 bases. This CDR3 spans 13 amino acids. CDR3 region: CASSLDANTEAFF. CDR3 bases: TGCGCCAGCAGCTTAGATGCGAACACTGAAGCTTTCTTT. The entire variable domain, with the rest obtained from reference TRBV5-1 and TRBJ1-1, is as follows: KAGVTQTPRYLIKTRGQQVTLSCSPISGHRSVSWYQQTPGQGLQFLFEYFSETQRNKGNFPGRFSGRQFSNSRSEMNVSTLELGDSALYLCASSLDANTEAFFGQGTRLTVV.

A few counts support this clonotype. This chain joins TRBV5-1 and TRBJ1-3; D is possibly TRBD1 (5 bases). V gave up 3 bases and J gave up 5 bases, with 18 bases separating them. The CDR3 runs to 16 residues. Germline V CDR1 and CDR2: SGHRS, YFSETQ. This CDR3 is CASSSDTGKWRNTIYF. CDR3 DNA: TGCGCCAGCAGCTCCGATACAGGAAAATGGAGAAACACCATATATTTT. Full variable domain (rest looked up from reference TRBV5-1 and TRBJ1-3): KAGVTQTPRYLIKTRGQQVTLSCSPISGHRSVSWYQQTPGQGLQFLFEYFSETQRNKGNFPGRFSGRQFSNSRSEMNVSTLELGDSALYLCASSSDTGKWRNTIYFGEGSWLTVV.

The J gene is TRBJ2-3, the V gene TRBV20-1, with 7 nucleotides matching TRBD2. V dropped 0 bases and J dropped 4; count of bases not matched to a gene: 7. The CDR3 extends over 15 amino acids. Germline assignment: CDR1 DFQATT and CDR2 SNEGSKA (reference sequence). The CDR3 region is CSARDLARGADTQYF. The CDR3 DNA sequence: TGCAGTGCTAGAGATCTCGCTCGGGGGGCAGATACGCAGTATTTT.

This clonotype was detected ten times or more. This chain connects TRBV25-1 to TRBJ1-2; maybe TRBD1 (6 bases). Germline V gives CDR1 MGHDK, CDR2 SYGVNS. The CDR3 sequence is 14 residues long. V shed 3 bases and J shed 8 bases, with 16 bases lying between them. The CDR3 region is CASSEPGDIRGYTF. CDR3 bases: TGTGCCAGCAGTGAGCCGGGGGACATAAGGGGCTACACCTTC.